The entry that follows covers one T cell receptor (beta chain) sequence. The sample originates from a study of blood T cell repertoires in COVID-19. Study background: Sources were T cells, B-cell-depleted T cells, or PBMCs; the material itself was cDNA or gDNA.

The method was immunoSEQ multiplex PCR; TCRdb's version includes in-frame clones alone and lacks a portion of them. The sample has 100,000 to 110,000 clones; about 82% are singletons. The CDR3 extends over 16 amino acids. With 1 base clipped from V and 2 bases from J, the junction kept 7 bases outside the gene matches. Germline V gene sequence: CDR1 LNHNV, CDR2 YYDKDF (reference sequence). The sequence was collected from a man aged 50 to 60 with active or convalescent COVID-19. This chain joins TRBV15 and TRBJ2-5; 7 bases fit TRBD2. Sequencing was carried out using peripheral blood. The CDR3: CATSRVRASGQETQYF. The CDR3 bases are TGTGCCACCAGCAGAGTTCGCGCTAGCGGACAAGAGACCCAGTACTTC.